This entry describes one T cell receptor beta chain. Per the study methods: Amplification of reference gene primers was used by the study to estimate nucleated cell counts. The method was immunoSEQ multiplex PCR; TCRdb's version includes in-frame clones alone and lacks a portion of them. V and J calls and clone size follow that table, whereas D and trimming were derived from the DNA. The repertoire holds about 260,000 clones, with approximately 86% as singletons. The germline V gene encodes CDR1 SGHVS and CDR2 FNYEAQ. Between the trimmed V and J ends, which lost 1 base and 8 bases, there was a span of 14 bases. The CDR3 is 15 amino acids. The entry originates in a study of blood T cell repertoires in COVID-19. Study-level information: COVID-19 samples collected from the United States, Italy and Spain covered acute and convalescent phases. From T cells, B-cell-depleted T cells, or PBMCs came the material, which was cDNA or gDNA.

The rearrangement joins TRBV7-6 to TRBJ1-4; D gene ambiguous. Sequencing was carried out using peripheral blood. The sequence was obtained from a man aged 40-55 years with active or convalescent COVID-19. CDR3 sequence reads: CASSLEAAREEKLFF. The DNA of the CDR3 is TGTGCCAGCAGCTTAGAGGCGGCAAGGGAGGAAAAACTGTTTTTT.